This T cell receptor (beta chain) comes out of a study of CD8 T cells in ankylosing spondylitis. This clonotype occurred a few times. The antigen is unknown. A single record per CDR3 protein comes from TCRdb applying MiXCR to the 5' RACE reads. The repertoire holds roughly 180,000 distinct CDR3 sequences, with around 13% as singletons. Overall study results and limits: Made up of about eight highly homologous variants, a TCR beta motif appeared characteristic of ankylosing spondylitis blood. Previous work reported some of these motif variants in the synovial fluid and blood of reactive arthritis.

Trimming pared 6 bases from V and 7 bases from J, leaving 10 bases between. The CDR3 extends over 12 amino acids. The sample was blood, either unsorted or a sorted T cell fraction (not recorded which). This chain links TRBV12-3 or TRBV12-4 with TRBJ2-1; D is unclear. The clonotype was recovered from a female donor with ankylosing spondylitis or in good health (not recorded which). This chain's CDR3 is CASRTQMNEQFF. The CDR3 nucleotides are TGTGCCAGCAGGACTCAGATGAATGAGCAGTTCTTC.